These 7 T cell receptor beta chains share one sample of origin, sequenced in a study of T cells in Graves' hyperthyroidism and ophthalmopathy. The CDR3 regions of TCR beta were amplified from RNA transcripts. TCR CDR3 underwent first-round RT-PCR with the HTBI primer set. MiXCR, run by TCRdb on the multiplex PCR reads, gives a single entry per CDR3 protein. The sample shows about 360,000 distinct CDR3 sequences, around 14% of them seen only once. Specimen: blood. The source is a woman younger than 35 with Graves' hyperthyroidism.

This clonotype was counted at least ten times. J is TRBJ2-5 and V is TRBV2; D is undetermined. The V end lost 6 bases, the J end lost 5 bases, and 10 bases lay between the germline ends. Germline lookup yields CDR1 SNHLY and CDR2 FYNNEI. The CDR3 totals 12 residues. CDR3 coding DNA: TGTGCCAGCAGAAGGCCTTGGGAGACCCAGTACTTC. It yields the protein CASRRPWETQYF. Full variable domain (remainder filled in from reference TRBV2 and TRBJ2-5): EPEVTQTPSHQVTQMGQEVILRCVPISNHLYFYWYRQILGQKVEFLVSFYNNEISEKSEIFDDQFSVERPDGSNFTLKIRSTKLEDSAMYFCASRRPWETQYFGPGTRLLVL.

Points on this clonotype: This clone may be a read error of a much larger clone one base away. CDR3 amino acids: CSVEGTGYGHTF. CDR3 in DNA: TGCAGCGTTGAAGGGACAGGATATGGCCACACCTTC. The chain employs TRBV29-1 and TRBJ1-2; 7 bases are a match to TRBD1. The CDR3 has 12 amino acids. Germline assignment: CDR1 SQVTM and CDR2 ANQGSEA.

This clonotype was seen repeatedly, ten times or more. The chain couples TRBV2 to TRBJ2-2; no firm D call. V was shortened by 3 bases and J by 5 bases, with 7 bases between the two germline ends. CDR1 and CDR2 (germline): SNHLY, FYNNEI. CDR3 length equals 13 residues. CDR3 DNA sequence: TGTGCCAGCAGTGAGGGGAATACCGGGGAGCTGTTTTTT. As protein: CASSEGNTGELFF.

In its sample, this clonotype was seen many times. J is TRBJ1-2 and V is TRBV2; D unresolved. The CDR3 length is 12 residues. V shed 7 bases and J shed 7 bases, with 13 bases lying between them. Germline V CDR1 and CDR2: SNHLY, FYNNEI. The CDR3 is CASKVVDAGYTF. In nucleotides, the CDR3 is TGTGCCAGCAAAGTTGTGGATGCTGGCTACACCTTC. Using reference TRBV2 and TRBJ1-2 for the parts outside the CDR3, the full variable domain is EPEVTQTPSHQVTQMGQEVILRCVPISNHLYFYWYRQILGQKVEFLVSFYNNEISEKSEIFDDQFSVERPDGSNFTLKIRSTKLEDSAMYFCASKVVDAGYTFGSGTRLTVV.

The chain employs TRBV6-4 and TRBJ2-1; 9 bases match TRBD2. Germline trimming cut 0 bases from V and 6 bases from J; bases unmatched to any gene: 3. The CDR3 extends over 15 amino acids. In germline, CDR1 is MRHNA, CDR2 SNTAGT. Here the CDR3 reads CASSDSSSGVNEQFF. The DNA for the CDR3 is TGTGCCAGCAGTGACTCGTCTAGCGGGGTCAATGAGCAGTTCTTC.

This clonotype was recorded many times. CDR3 bases: TGTGCCAGCAGTTTAACCGGGAGGAGATACAATGAGCAGTTCTTC. It yields the protein CASSLTGRRYNEQFF. The chain links TRBV28 to TRBJ2-1, with 7 bases aligning to TRBD2. V shed 2 bases and J 4 bases; nucleotides not matched to a gene: 5. This CDR3 contains 15 residues. CDR1 is MDHEN, CDR2 SYDVKM, per germline.

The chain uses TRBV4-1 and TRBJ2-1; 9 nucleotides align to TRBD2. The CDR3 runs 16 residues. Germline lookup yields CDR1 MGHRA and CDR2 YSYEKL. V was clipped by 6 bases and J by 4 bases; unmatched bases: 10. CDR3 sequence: CASSPIAGVRYNEQFF. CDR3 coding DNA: TGCGCCAGCAGTCCCATAGCGGGAGTAAGATACAATGAGCAGTTCTTC.